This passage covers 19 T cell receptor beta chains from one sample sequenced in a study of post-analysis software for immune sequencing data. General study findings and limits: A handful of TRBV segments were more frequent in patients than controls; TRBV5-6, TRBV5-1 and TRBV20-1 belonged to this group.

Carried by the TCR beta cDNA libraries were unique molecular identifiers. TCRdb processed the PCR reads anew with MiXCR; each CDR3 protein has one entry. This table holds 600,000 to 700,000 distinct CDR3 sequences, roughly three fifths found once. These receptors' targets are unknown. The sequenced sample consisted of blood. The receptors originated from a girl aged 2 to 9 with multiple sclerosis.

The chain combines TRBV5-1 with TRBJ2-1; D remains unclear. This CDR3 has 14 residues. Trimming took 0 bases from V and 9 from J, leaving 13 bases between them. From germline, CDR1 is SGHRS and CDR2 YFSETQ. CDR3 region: CASSLGLLMSEQFF. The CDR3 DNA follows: TGCGCCAGCAGCTTGGGCCTCCTGATGAGTGAGCAGTTCTTC.

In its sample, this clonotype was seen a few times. This CDR3 reads CASSVDSLTDTQYF. The CDR3 bases are TGCGCCAGCAGCGTGGACAGTCTAACAGATACGCAGTATTTT. This chain uses TRBV5-1 with TRBJ2-3; weak D call: TRBD1 (6 bases). CDR3 size: 14 residues. Germline CDR1 SGHRS, CDR2 YFSETQ. Trimming took off 4 bases at V and 3 bases at J, with 12 bases between the two ends.

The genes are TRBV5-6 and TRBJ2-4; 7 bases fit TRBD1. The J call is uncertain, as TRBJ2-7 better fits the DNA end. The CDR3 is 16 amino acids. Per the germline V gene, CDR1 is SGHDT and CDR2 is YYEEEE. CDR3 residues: CASSPSTGLWTYEQYF. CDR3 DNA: TGTGCCAGCAGCCCTTCGACAGGGCTTTGGACCTACGAGCAGTACTTC.

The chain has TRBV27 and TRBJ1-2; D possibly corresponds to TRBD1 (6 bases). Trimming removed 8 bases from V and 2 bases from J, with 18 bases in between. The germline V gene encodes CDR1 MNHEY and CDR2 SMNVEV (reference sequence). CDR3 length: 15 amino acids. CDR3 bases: TGTGCCAGCGGGGGGGCAGGTGAGAGGAACTATGGCTACACCTTC. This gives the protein CASGGAGERNYGYTF.

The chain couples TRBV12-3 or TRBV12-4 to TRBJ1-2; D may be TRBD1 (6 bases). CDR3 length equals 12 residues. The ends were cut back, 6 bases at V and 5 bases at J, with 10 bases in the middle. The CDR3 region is CASRQTGYGYTF. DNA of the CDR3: TGTGCCAGCAGACAAACAGGGTATGGCTACACCTTC.

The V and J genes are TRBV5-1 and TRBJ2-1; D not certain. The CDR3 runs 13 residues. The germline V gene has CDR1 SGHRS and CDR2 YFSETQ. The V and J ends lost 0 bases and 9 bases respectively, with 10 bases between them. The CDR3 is CASSLVGLGEQFF. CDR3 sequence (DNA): TGCGCCAGCAGCTTGGTAGGCTTAGGTGAGCAGTTCTTC.

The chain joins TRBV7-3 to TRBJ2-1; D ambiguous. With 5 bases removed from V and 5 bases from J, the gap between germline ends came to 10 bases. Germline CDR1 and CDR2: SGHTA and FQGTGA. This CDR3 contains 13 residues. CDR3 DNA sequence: TGTGCCAGCAGCCCACCGGGTGACAATGAGCAGTTCTTC. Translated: CASSPPGDNEQFF.

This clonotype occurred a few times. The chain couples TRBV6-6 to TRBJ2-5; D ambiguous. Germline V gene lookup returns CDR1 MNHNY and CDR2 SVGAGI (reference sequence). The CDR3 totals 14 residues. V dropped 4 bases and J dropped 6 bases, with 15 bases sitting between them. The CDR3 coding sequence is TGTGCCAGCAGTTTTCGTCTCGAAGTAAAGACCCAGTACTTC. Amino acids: CASSFRLEVKTQYF.

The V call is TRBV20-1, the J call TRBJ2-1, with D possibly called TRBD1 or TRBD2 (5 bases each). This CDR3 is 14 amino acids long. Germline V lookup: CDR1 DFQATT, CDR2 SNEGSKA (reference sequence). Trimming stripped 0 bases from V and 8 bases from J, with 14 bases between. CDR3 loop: CSARDLHSGHEQFF. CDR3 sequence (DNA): TGCAGTGCTAGAGATCTTCATTCGGGGCATGAGCAGTTCTTC.

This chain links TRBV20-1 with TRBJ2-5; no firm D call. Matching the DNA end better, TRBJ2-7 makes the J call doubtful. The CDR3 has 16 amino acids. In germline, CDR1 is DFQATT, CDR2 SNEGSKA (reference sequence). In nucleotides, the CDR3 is TGCAGTGCTAGAGATCTATCTAAGTCGAGCTCCTACGAGCAGTACTTC. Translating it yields CSARDLSKSSSYEQYF.

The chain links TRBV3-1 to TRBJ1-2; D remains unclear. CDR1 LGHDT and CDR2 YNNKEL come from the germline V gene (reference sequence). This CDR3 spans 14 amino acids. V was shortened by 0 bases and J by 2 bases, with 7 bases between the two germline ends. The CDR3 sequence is CASSQEAGNYGYTF. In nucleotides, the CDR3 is TGTGCCAGCAGCCAAGAAGCCGGAAACTATGGCTACACCTTC. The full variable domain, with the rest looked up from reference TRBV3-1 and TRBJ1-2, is DTAVSQTPKYLVTQMGNDKSIKCEQNLGHDTMYWYKQDSKKFLKIMFSYNNKELIINETVPNRFSPKSPDKAHLNLHINSLELGDSAVYFCASSQEAGNYGYTFGSGTRLTVV.

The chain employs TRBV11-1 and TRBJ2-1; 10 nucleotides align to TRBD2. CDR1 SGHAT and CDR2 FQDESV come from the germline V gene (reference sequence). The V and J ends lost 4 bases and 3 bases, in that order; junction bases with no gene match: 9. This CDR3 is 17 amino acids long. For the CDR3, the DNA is TGTGCCAGCAGCTGGCCTCCTAGCGGGAGTGGCTACAATGAGCAGTTCTTC. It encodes CASSWPPSGSGYNEQFF.

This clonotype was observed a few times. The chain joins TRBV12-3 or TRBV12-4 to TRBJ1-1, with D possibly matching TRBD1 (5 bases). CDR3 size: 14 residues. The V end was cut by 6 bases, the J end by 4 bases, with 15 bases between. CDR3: CASRHRQEGTEAFF. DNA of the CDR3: TGTGCCAGCAGACACAGGCAGGAGGGCACTGAAGCTTTCTTT.

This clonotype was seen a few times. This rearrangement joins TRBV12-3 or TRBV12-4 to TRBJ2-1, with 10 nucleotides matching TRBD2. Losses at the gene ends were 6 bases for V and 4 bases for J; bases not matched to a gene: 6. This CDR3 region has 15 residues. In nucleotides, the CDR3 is TGTGCCAGCAGGGGGGCTAGCGGGGGATACAATGAGCAGTTCTTC. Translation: CASRGASGGYNEQFF.

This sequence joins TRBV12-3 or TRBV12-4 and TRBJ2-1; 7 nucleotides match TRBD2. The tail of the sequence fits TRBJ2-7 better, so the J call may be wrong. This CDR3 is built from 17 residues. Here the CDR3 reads CASSLAPSGGSSNEQYF. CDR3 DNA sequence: TGTGCCAGCAGTTTAGCCCCCTCCGGCGGGAGTAGCAACGAGCAGTACTTC.

The CDR3 sequence is CASSFELEGTQYF. The CDR3 DNA reads TGTGCCAGCAGCTTCGAACTAGAAGGGACCCAGTACTTC. V and J are TRBV5-5 and TRBJ2-5; tentative D call: TRBD2 (5 bases). CDR1 is SGHKS, CDR2 YYEKEE, per germline (reference sequence). V shed 2 bases and J shed 7 bases, with 12 bases lying between them. This CDR3 is built from 13 residues. Combining the CDR3 with reference TRBV5-5 and TRBJ2-5 gives the whole variable domain DAGVTQSPTHLIKTRGQQVTLRCSPISGHKSVSWYQQVLGQGPQFIFQYYEKEERGRGNFPDRFSARQFPNYSSELNVNALLLGDSALYLCASSFELEGTQYFGPGTRLLVL.

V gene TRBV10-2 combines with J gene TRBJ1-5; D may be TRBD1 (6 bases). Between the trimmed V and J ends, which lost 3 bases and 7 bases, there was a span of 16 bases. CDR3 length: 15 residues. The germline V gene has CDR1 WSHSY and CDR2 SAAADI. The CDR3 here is CASSERIGGSQPQHF. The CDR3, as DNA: TGCGCCAGCAGTGAAAGGATAGGGGGGTCCCAGCCCCAGCATTTT.

CDR3 nucleotides: TGTGCCATCAGTACTAGCGGGGTGACCTACGAGCAGTACTTC. Translated: CAISTSGVTYEQYF. The J gene is TRBJ2-7, the V gene TRBV10-3, with 10 bases matching TRBD2. After removal of 5 bases from V and 2 bases from J, the junction contained 3 bases not matched to a gene. CDR3 length equals 14 residues. The germline gives CDR1 ENHRY, CDR2 SYGVKD.

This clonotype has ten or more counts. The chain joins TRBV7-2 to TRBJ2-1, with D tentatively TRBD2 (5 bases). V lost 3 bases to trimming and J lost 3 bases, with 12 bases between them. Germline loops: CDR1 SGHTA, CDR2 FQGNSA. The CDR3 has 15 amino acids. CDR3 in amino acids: CASSLVGGNYNEQFF. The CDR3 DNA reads TGTGCCAGCAGCTTGGTCGGAGGAAACTACAATGAGCAGTTCTTC.